This T cell receptor (beta chain) was sequenced during a study of blood T cell repertoires in COVID-19. Turning to the study itself: Donors in the United States, Italy and Spain gave samples during acute or convalescent COVID-19. The cDNA or gDNA used as material had been derived from T cells, B-cell-depleted T cells, or PBMCs.

The authors' processing: Amplifying reference gene primers gave estimates of nucleated cell counts. Method: immunoSEQ multiplex PCR; TCRdb's copy keeps in-frame clones and lacks some. V, J and clone size are those of that table, while D and trimming were read from the DNA. The repertoire includes a few hundred thousand clones, almost 90% of them detected once, and 2.1% sits in the top ten. This clone is a singleton in its sample. The CDR3 is 14 residues long. Germline lookup yields CDR1 MNHEY and CDR2 SMNVEV (reference sequence). Deletions cut 2 bases from V and 7 bases from J, with 9 bases between. Specimen: peripheral blood. The chain links TRBV27 to TRBJ1-6, with a weak D call TRBD1 (5 bases). This receptor was identified in a woman aged 60-75 years with COVID-19, enrolled during active disease. The CDR3 is CASSLGAGNSPLHF. The CDR3 DNA is TGTGCCAGCAGTTTAGGGGCAGGGAATTCACCCCTCCACTTT.